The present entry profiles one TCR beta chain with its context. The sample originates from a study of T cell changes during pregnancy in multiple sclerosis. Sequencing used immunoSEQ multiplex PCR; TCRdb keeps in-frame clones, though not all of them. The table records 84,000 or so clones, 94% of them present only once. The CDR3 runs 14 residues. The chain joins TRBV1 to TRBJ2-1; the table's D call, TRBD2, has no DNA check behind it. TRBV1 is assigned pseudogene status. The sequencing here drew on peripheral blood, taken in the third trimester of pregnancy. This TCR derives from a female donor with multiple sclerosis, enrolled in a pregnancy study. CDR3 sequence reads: CTSTRRAGRNEQFF. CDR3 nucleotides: TGCACCAGCACCCGGCGGGCTGGGCGAAATGAGCAGTTCTTC.